One sample yielded the 29 T cell receptor beta chains listed below, sequenced in a study of blood T cell repertoires in COVID-19. TCRdb's copy holds only in-frame clones and misses some; the assay was immunoSEQ multiplex PCR. The data contain approximately 300,000 clones, approximately 86% of them singletons. Sequences were obtained from peripheral blood. Every receptor here comes from a woman aged 45 to 65 who had recovered from COVID-19.

In its sample, this clone was seen once. This chain connects TRBV5-4 to TRBJ1-1, with D possibly TRBD1 on 6 matching bases. The V gene's germline CDR1 is SGHNT and CDR2 YYREEE (reference sequence). The CDR3 sequence is 14 residues long. Between the trimmed V and J ends, which lost 4 bases and 3 bases, there was a span of 13 bases. CDR3 nucleotides: TGTGCCAGCAGCCTCGAAGGGGGTCACACTGAAGCTTTCTTT. Translating it yields CASSLEGGHTEAFF.

The chain has TRBV30 and TRBJ1-1; D uncertain. Germline V gene sequence: CDR1 GTSNPN, CDR2 SVGIG (reference sequence). V lost 4 bases and J lost 4, with 10 bases in between. This CDR3 is built from 12 residues. The CDR3 DNA is TGTGCCTGGAAACCAGACTTCACTGAAGCTTTCTTT. This gives the protein CAWKPDFTEAFF.

V and J are TRBV4-2 and TRBJ2-7, with a weak D call TRBD1 (6 bases). The CDR3 length is 15 residues. Germline assignment: CDR1 LGHNA and CDR2 YNFKEQ. The V end was cut by 0 bases, the J end by 4 bases, with 13 bases between. The DNA of the CDR3 is TGTGCCAGCAGCCAAGAGAACGAGCAGGGGTACGAGCAGTACTTC. Amino acids: CASSQENEQGYEQYF.

The chain uses TRBV7-2 and TRBJ1-1, with no clear D. V was trimmed by 5 bases and J by 4 bases, leaving 11 bases between them. This CDR3 is built from 13 residues. CDR1 and CDR2 (germline): SGHTA, FQGNSA. Here the CDR3 DNA reads TGTGCCAGCAGCCCTGCTGTCGGCACTGAAGCTTTCTTT. Protein product: CASSPAVGTEAFF.

A few counts support this clone. The chain joins TRBV5-6 to TRBJ2-7; D possibly corresponds to TRBD1 (6 bases). The CDR3 consists of 14 residues. The V end lost 1 base, the J end lost 1 base, and 9 bases lay between the germline ends. Germline V lookup: CDR1 SGHDT, CDR2 YYEEEE. DNA of the CDR3: TGTGCCAGCAGCTTGATCGACAGGTCCTACGAGCAGTACTTC. This gives the protein CASSLIDRSYEQYF.

The rearrangement joins TRBV7-9 to TRBJ2-5; no firm D call. This CDR3 has 13 amino acids. The ends were cut back, 3 bases at V and 4 bases at J, with 9 bases in the middle. Looked up from germline, CDR1 is SEHNR and CDR2 is FQNEAQ (reference sequence). For the CDR3, the DNA is TGTGCCAGCAGCTTCCTCCCCTCAGAGACCCAGTACTTC. Its translation is CASSFLPSETQYF.

V is TRBV5-6 and J is TRBJ1-2; 7 bases map to TRBD1. In germline, CDR1 is SGHDT, CDR2 YYEEEE. Germline trimming cut 1 base from V and 4 bases from J; bases unmatched to any gene: 7. The CDR3 has 15 amino acids. In nucleotides, the CDR3 is TGTGCCAGCAGCTTGCGGAGACAGGGCCTCTATGGCTACACCTTC. This sequence encodes CASSLRRQGLYGYTF.

The chain carries TRBV30 and TRBJ1-2, with TRBD1 as a possible D gene (5 bases). The germline V gene has CDR1 GTSNPN and CDR2 SVGIG (reference sequence). The CDR3 is 12 amino acids. CDR3 DNA: TGTGTCCTCCGGGACTCGGGGTATGGCTACACCTTC. Its protein product is CVLRDSGYGYTF.

This chain uses TRBV6-2 or TRBV6-3 with TRBJ1-2; D is perhaps TRBD1 (5 bases). The CDR3 is 14 amino acids. Trimming shortened V by 2 bases and J by 14 bases, and 21 bases separated the two germline ends. The germline V gene has CDR1 MNHEY and CDR2 SVGEGT. The CDR3 sequence is CASSYTSTGEGGTF. CDR3 DNA sequence: TGTGCCAGCAGTTACACCTCGACGGGGGAAGGTGGAACCTTC.

The chain links TRBV11-2 to TRBJ2-6; 8 bases match TRBD2. Germline trimming cut 2 bases from V and 4 bases from J; bases unmatched to any gene: 13. CDR1 and CDR2 (germline): SGHAT, FQNNGV. The CDR3 is 19 residues long. CDR3 amino acids: CASSLRGGRRVSGANVLTF. In DNA form, the CDR3 reads TGTGCCAGCAGCTTACGGGGGGGGCGCAGGGTGTCCGGGGCCAACGTCCTGACTTTC.

The chain employs TRBV19 and TRBJ1-2, with 8 bases aligning to TRBD1. The CDR3 is 14 residues long. Germline trimming cut 4 bases from V and 4 bases from J; bases unmatched to any gene: 5. Germline loops: CDR1 LNHDA, CDR2 SQIVND (reference sequence). This chain's CDR3 is CASSSRGRRYGYTF. In DNA form, the CDR3 reads TGTGCCAGTAGTAGCAGGGGGCGCCGCTATGGCTACACCTTC.

V gene TRBV7-6 combines with J gene TRBJ1-4, with D unresolved. The CDR3 totals 18 residues. Germline V gives CDR1 SGHVS, CDR2 FNYEAQ. V lost 1 base and J 7 bases, leaving 22 bases between the germline ends. CDR3 coding DNA: TGTGCCAGCAGCTTAGAGATTCTCGGTAACCAGGTCTTTGAAAAACTGTTTTTT. It yields the protein CASSLEILGNQVFEKLFF.

The chain has TRBV7-2 and TRBJ1-1, with 8 nucleotides matching TRBD1. CDR1 is SGHTA, CDR2 FQGNSA, per germline. The V gene end was trimmed by 5 bases and the J gene end by 7 bases; junction bases not matched to a gene: 12. CDR3 length equals 15 residues. The DNA for the CDR3 is TGTGCCAGCAGCCAAAGGACAGGGCGGTTTGGTGAAGCTTTCTTT. This sequence encodes CASSQRTGRFGEAFF. Supplemented by reference TRBV7-2 and TRBJ1-1, the full variable domain reads GAGVSQSPSNKVTEKGKDVELRCDPISGHTALYWYRQSLGQGLEFLIYFQGNSAPDKSGLPSDRFSAERTGGSVSTLTIQRTQQEDSAVYLCASSQRTGRFGEAFFGQGTRLTVV.

The chain couples TRBV30 to TRBJ1-2; D is possibly TRBD1 (5 bases). The V gene lost 5 bases and the J gene lost 3 bases, with 10 bases spanning the gap. The CDR3 runs 12 residues. Germline V lookup: CDR1 GTSNPN, CDR2 SVGIG (reference sequence). The DNA of the CDR3 is TGTGCCTGGGGGGGACTGCACTATGGCTACACCTTC. Translating it yields CAWGGLHYGYTF.

The chain is built from TRBV27 and TRBJ2-2; 10 bases fit TRBD1. There are 17 residues in the CDR3. V trimming: 1 base; J trimming: 0 bases; junction bases outside the gene matches: 2. The germline V gene has CDR1 MNHEY and CDR2 SMNVEV (reference sequence). The CDR3 loop reads CASSLFGQGANTGELFF. CDR3 nucleotides: TGTGCCAGCAGTTTATTTGGACAGGGGGCGAACACCGGGGAGCTGTTTTTT.

The V call is TRBV28, the J call TRBJ1-5; D is uncertain. CDR1 MDHEN and CDR2 SYDVKM come from the germline V gene. The CDR3 has 12 residues. The V and J ends lost 8 bases and 1 base respectively, with 6 bases between them. The CDR3 DNA reads TGTGCCAGCTTTCCGAGCAATCAGCCCCAGCATTTT. Translating it yields CASFPSNQPQHF.

V usage is TRBV7-2 and J usage is TRBJ2-3; D is uncertain. The CDR3 extends over 14 amino acids. Trimming removed 7 bases from V and 1 base from J, with 12 bases in between. CDR1 and CDR2 (germline): SGHTA, FQGNSA. CDR3 sequence (DNA): TGTGCCAGCACCACCCGCCGGGGCACAGATACGCAGTATTTT. As protein: CASTTRRGTDTQYF.

A single count supports this clone. The chain is built from TRBV28 and TRBJ2-1; 14 nucleotides line up with TRBD2. The ends lost 5 bases at V and 8 bases at J; junction bases unmatched: 5. CDR3 length: 15 residues. CDR1 and CDR2 from the germline V gene are MDHEN and SYDVKM. In DNA, the CDR3 is TGTGCCAGCAGTCGGACTAGCGGGAGGACCCATGAGCAGTTCTTC. This translates into CASSRTSGRTHEQFF.

This clone appeared once. The V and J genes are TRBV3-1 (or the pseudogene TRBV3-2) and TRBJ1-2, with D possibly being TRBD1 (5 bases). The CDR3 runs to 14 residues. The V end lost 5 bases, the J end lost 3 bases, and 13 bases lay between the germline ends. Germline-derived CDR1 and CDR2 are LGHDT and YNNKEL (reference sequence). Here the CDR3 DNA reads TGTGCCAGCAGCGCAGGCTGGGGGGACTATGGCTACACCTTC. Its protein product is CASSAGWGDYGYTF.

Only one count was recorded for this clone. CDR3 region: CASRTGQGRAFF. CDR3 in DNA: TGTGCCAGCAGGACGGGACAGGGGAGAGCTTTCTTT. The rearrangement links TRBV27 to TRBJ1-1; 10 bases are shared with TRBD1. The CDR3 totals 12 residues. The V gene's germline CDR1 is MNHEY and CDR2 SMNVEV (reference sequence). J was trimmed by 10 bases and V by 6 bases; bases with no gene match: 5.

The chain has TRBV24-1 and TRBJ2-1; the match to TRBD2 covers 9 bases. Germline-derived CDR1 and CDR2 are KGHDR and SFDVKD. CDR3 length: 16 amino acids. V lost 6 bases to trimming and J lost 3 bases; unmatched junction nucleotides: 8. The CDR3 nucleotides are TGTGCCACCAGTACCCCGGGACTAGCTAGCTACAATGAGCAGTTCTTC. Protein product: CATSTPGLASYNEQFF.

This chain links TRBV19 with TRBJ1-4, with D possibly matching TRBD1 (6 bases). Looked up from germline, CDR1 is LNHDA and CDR2 is SQIVND (reference sequence). Trimming shortened V by 8 bases and J by 0 bases, and 19 bases separated the two germline ends. The CDR3 runs to 17 residues. CDR3 amino acids: CASGKFRQASTNEKLFF. The CDR3 bases are TGTGCCAGTGGGAAGTTTCGACAGGCTTCAACTAATGAAAAACTGTTTTTT.

This chain uses TRBV28 with TRBJ2-1, with 12 positions matching TRBD2. There are 15 residues in the CDR3. In germline, CDR1 is MDHEN, CDR2 SYDVKM. V trimming: 5 bases; J trimming: 9 bases; junction bases outside the gene matches: 8. The CDR3 sequence is CASSAPRLAGVEQFF. CDR3 nucleotide sequence: TGTGCCAGCAGTGCCCCAAGACTAGCGGGAGTTGAGCAGTTCTTC.

The gene calls are TRBV19 and TRBJ2-7, with D perhaps TRBD1 (6 bases). In germline, CDR1 is LNHDA, CDR2 SQIVND (reference sequence). Trimming removed 4 bases at V and 5 bases at J, with 15 bases between. This CDR3 is 14 amino acids long. CDR3 nucleotide sequence: TGTGCCAGTAGTACCGACAGGTATCGGGACGAGCAGTACTTC. The encoded protein is CASSTDRYRDEQYF.

J is TRBJ1-2 and V is TRBV9, with 10 bases matching TRBD1. Germline trimming cut 2 bases from V and 4 bases from J; bases unmatched to any gene: 8. The CDR3 sequence is 16 residues long. From germline, CDR1 is SGDLS and CDR2 YYNGEE. The CDR3 region is CASSVGQGGMGYGYTF. The CDR3 DNA follows: TGTGCCAGCAGCGTTGGACAGGGGGGTATGGGCTATGGCTACACCTTC.

The chain has TRBV28 and TRBJ1-3, with 11 bases fitting TRBD1. This CDR3 has 16 residues. In germline, CDR1 is MDHEN, CDR2 SYDVKM. V lost 0 bases to trimming and J lost 5 bases; unmatched junction nucleotides: 3. The DNA for the CDR3 is TGTGCCAGCAGTTTATGGGACAGGGGGCAGAGAAACACCATATATTTT. Protein product: CASSLWDRGQRNTIYF.

The rearrangement uses TRBV6-2 or TRBV6-3 and TRBJ2-7, with a weak D call TRBD1 (5 bases). Germline V gives CDR1 MNHEY, CDR2 SVGEGT. The V and J ends lost 6 bases and 6 bases respectively, with 12 bases between them. CDR3 size: 12 residues. DNA for the CDR3: TGTGCCAGCAGCCGCAGGGTTTCCGAGCAGTACTTC. Its translation: CASSRRVSEQYF.

V usage is TRBV5-1 and J usage is TRBJ2-7; a weak D match, TRBD2 (6 bases). CDR3 size: 16 residues. CDR1 and CDR2 from the germline V gene are SGHRS and YFSETQ. V lost 4 bases, J lost 0 bases, and 17 bases lay in between. CDR3 in DNA: TGCGCCAGCAGCGGGGGGTTAAACCTCCTCTCCTACGAGCAGTACTTC. It specifies CASSGGLNLLSYEQYF.

The J gene is TRBJ2-1, the V gene TRBV12-5, with 12 bases lining up with TRBD2. CDR1 and CDR2 (germline): LGHNT, FRNRAP. This CDR3 contains 14 residues. The trim removed 7 bases at V and 9 bases at J, leaving 7 bases unmatched. Written as DNA, the CDR3 is TGTGCTAGTGACCAGACTAGCGGGGGAGGTGAGCAGTTCTTC. This codes for CASDQTSGGGEQFF.